This T cell receptor (beta chain) was found in a study of OX40 agonist ivuxolimab in advanced cancers. TCRdb's copy holds only in-frame clones and misses some; the assay was immunoSEQ multiplex PCR. Here the sample spans about 14,000 clones, 80% to 90% being singletons. V was pared by 4 bases and J by 3 bases, with 14 bases between. Germline loops: CDR1 SGHNT, CDR2 YYREEE (reference sequence). The CDR3 sequence is 15 residues long. Study conclusions and caveats: There was clonal expansion of CD4+ and CD8+ blood T cells by week 6 at 0.1 to 3.0 mg/kg.

Notes on this clone: Antigen: not known.

The clonotype comes from an adult with an advanced solid tumor such as melanoma, head and neck, liver or kidney cancer. The source was CD4+ or CD8+ T cells sorted from blood, collected in a trial of the OX40 agonist ivuxolimab. The gene calls are TRBV5-4 and TRBJ1-5; maybe TRBD1 (6 bases). CDR3 protein: CASSPGGGTNQPQHF. CDR3 coding DNA: TGTGCCAGCAGCCCGGGAGGGGGGACCAATCAGCCCCAGCATTTT.